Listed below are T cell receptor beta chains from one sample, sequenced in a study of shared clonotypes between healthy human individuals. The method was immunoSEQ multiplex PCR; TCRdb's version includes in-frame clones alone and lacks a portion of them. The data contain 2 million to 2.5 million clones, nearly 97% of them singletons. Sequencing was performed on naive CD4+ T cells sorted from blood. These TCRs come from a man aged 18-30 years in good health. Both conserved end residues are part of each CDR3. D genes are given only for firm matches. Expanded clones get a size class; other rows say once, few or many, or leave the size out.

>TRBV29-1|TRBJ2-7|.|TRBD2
CSPSSDGGRYYEQYF
TGCAGCCCCTCCTCGGATGGCGGGAGGTACTACGAGCAGTACTTC
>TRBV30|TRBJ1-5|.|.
CAWIIVEDGGNQPQHF
TGTGCCTGGATAATAGTAGAAGACGGGGGCAATCAGCCCCAGCATTTT
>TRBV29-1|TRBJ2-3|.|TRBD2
CSAHVTSGWYSGDTQYF
TGCAGCGCCCATGTCACTAGCGGGTGGTATAGTGGAGATACGCAGTATTTT
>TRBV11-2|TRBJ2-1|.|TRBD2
CASSLGAGSGGYNEQFF
TGTGCCAGCAGCTTAGGGGCGGGTAGCGGGGGGTACAATGAGCAGTTCTTC
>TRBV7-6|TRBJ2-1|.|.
CASSFQGSSYNEQFF
TGTGCCAGCAGCTTCCAAGGGAGCTCCTACAATGAGCAGTTCTTC
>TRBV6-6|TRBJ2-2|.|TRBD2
CATSGSITGELFF
TGTGCCACCAGCGGGAGTATAACCGGGGAGCTGTTTTTT
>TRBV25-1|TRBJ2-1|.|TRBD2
CASRRLAGGGYNEQFF
TGTGCCAGCAGAAGACTAGCGGGAGGGGGCTACAATGAGCAGTTCTTC
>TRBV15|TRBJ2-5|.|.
CATRVGGGETQYF
TGTGCCACCCGAGTGGGGGGTGGCGAGACCCAGTACTTC
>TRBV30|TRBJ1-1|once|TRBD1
CAWSEDRVEAFF
TGTGCCTGGAGTGAAGACAGGGTTGAAGCTTTCTTT
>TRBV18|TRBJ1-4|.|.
CASSPGKNILFF
TGTGCCAGCTCACCCGGGAAAAATATACTGTTTTTT